Presented here are 25 T cell receptor beta chains from one specimen sequenced in a study of blood T cell repertoires in COVID-19. The method was immunoSEQ multiplex PCR; TCRdb's version includes in-frame clones alone and lacks a portion of them. The data show over 300,000 clones, 65% to 90% seen once. The sequencing sample was made of PBMCs or T cells enriched from blood (not recorded which). Receptors originate from a woman aged 18 to 35 who had recovered from COVID-19.

CDR3 residues: CASSADYGTLLHEQFF. The CDR3 coding sequence is TGTGCCAGCAGCGCAGACTACGGGACACTATTGCACGAGCAGTTCTTC. The J gene is TRBJ2-1, the V gene TRBV7-8, with TRBD1 as a possible D gene (6 bases). CDR3 length equals 16 residues. Germline CDR1 is SGHVS and CDR2 is FQNEAQ. Trimming pared 5 bases from V and 10 bases from J, leaving 24 bases between.

CDR3 sequence reads: CASSFGSPYEQYF. The CDR3 bases are TGTGCCAGCAGCTTCGGGTCACCCTACGAGCAGTACTTC. The chain is built from TRBV5-8 and TRBJ2-7; D is unclear. CDR3 length equals 13 residues. V was pared by 2 bases and J by 2 bases, with 8 bases between. Germline V gives CDR1 SGHTS, CDR2 YDEGEE.

The V gene is TRBV9, the J gene TRBJ2-1, with TRBD1 matching over 8 bases. CDR1 is SGDLS, CDR2 YYNGEE, per germline. J was trimmed by 9 bases and V by 5 bases; bases with no gene match: 13. The CDR3 sequence is 15 residues long. The chain's CDR3 is CASRAGQGFVSEQFF. DNA of the CDR3: TGTGCCAGCAGAGCCGGACAGGGCTTCGTAAGTGAGCAGTTCTTC.

The rearrangement joins TRBV7-9 to TRBJ1-6, with D perhaps TRBD1 (5 bases). The V end was cut by 4 bases, the J end by 2 bases, with 9 bases between. Germline V lookup: CDR1 SEHNR, CDR2 FQNEAQ (reference sequence). This CDR3 contains 15 residues. Written as DNA, the CDR3 is TGTGCCAGCAGCTCTCAGGGTACCTATAATTCACCCCTCCACTTT. Protein sequence: CASSSQGTYNSPLHF.

The chain couples TRBV7-9 to TRBJ2-2, with TRBD1 identical over 11 bases. V was clipped by 4 bases and J by 5 bases; unmatched bases: 6. CDR1 is SEHNR and CDR2 is FQNEAQ in the germline V gene (reference sequence). CDR3 length: 16 amino acids. In DNA form, the CDR3 reads TGTGCCAGCAGCTCGACCGGGACAGGGGGTACCGGGGAGCTGTTTTTT. This gives the protein CASSSTGTGGTGELFF.

This clone was seen more than once but under ten times. The rearrangement links TRBV28 to TRBJ1-6; D gene ambiguous. The CDR3 has 13 amino acids. V was clipped by 8 bases and J by 7 bases, with 12 bases between them. CDR1 MDHEN and CDR2 SYDVKM come from the germline V gene. CDR3 DNA: TGTGCCAGCCGTGAGAGGTGGAATTCACCCCTCCACTTT. It yields the protein CASRERWNSPLHF.

This chain uses TRBV6-6 with TRBJ2-1; 8 nucleotides agree with TRBD1. The CDR3 has 17 amino acids. With 5 bases clipped from V and 7 bases from J, the junction kept 16 bases outside the gene matches. The V gene's germline CDR1 is MNHNY and CDR2 SVGAGI (reference sequence). The CDR3, as DNA: TGTGCCAGCAGTCCGACTCCACGGACAGGGAATCGGAATGAGCAGTTCTTC. This codes for CASSPTPRTGNRNEQFF.

This clone was counted a single time. The chain links TRBV6-4 to TRBJ1-6; maybe TRBD1 (5 bases). Per the germline V gene, CDR1 is MRHNA and CDR2 is SNTAGT. Trimming cost V 5 bases and J 7 bases, with 9 bases left between them. This CDR3 region has 13 residues. The CDR3 DNA reads TGTGCCAGCAGTCCAGACAGAAATTCACCCCTCCACTTT. The encoded protein is CASSPDRNSPLHF.

The chain employs TRBV15 and TRBJ2-3; D is uncertain. The CDR3 sequence is 12 residues long. Trimming removed 1 base from V and 3 bases from J, with 2 bases in between. Germline V gene data show CDR1 as LNHNV and CDR2 as YYDKDF (reference sequence). Here the CDR3 reads CATSRATDTQYF. For the CDR3, the DNA is TGTGCCACCAGCAGAGCGACAGATACGCAGTATTTT.

The J gene is TRBJ2-5, the V gene TRBV28; a weak D match, TRBD2 (6 bases). CDR1 and CDR2 (germline): MDHEN, SYDVKM. The CDR3 spans 18 residues. With 6 bases removed from V and 1 base from J, the gap between germline ends came to 24 bases. The CDR3 loop is CASSFPLLRRDGQETQYF. In DNA, the CDR3 is TGTGCCAGCAGCTTTCCGTTGCTACGGCGGGACGGCCAAGAGACCCAGTACTTC.

The genes are TRBV4-2 and TRBJ1-2, with D perhaps TRBD1 (5 bases). In germline, CDR1 is LGHNA, CDR2 YNFKEQ. The ends were cut back, 1 base at V and 10 bases at J, with 13 bases in the middle. The CDR3 is made up of 13 amino acids. CDR3 sequence reads: CASSQGQSPPYTF. The CDR3 DNA sequence: TGTGCCAGCAGCCAAGGACAGTCCCCTCCCTACACCTTC.

The chain employs TRBV27 and TRBJ2-7, with 10 bases identical to TRBD1. Germline values: CDR1 MNHEY, CDR2 SMNVEV (reference sequence). Trimming cost V 4 bases and J 5 bases; bases outside gene matches: 8. This CDR3 has 15 residues. The CDR3 reads CASSSTGGVRNEQYF. Here the CDR3 DNA reads TGTGCCAGCAGTTCGACAGGGGGCGTGCGTAACGAGCAGTACTTC.

The V call is TRBV7-9, the J call TRBJ1-1, with D uncertain. This CDR3 has 13 residues. Between the trimmed V and J ends, which lost 5 bases and 3 bases, there was a span of 10 bases. Germline lookup yields CDR1 SEHNR and CDR2 FQNEAQ (reference sequence). The CDR3 DNA reads as TGTGCCAGCAGCCCGGACTGGGACACTGAAGCTTTCTTT. This sequence encodes CASSPDWDTEAFF.

The chain couples TRBV6-6 to TRBJ2-5; D unresolved. The length of the CDR3 is 17 residues. Per the germline V gene, CDR1 is MNHNY and CDR2 is SVGAGI (reference sequence). V gave up 5 bases and J gave up 4 bases, with 23 bases separating them. This chain's CDR3 is CASSPLNPRNSGETQYF. Written as DNA, the CDR3 is TGTGCCAGCAGTCCACTTAATCCCAGAAACTCAGGAGAGACCCAGTACTTC.

The chain has TRBV7-2 and TRBJ2-7; 14 bases line up with TRBD2. V was clipped by 4 bases and J by 5 bases; unmatched bases: 1. This CDR3 is built from 14 residues. Germline lookup yields CDR1 SGHTA and CDR2 FQGNSA. The CDR3, as DNA: TGTGCCAGCAGCTCGACTAGCGGGAGGGACGAGCAGTACTTC. Its translation is CASSSTSGRDEQYF.

The chain has TRBV27 and TRBJ1-1, with 7 bases lining up with TRBD1. Germline V gives CDR1 MNHEY, CDR2 SMNVEV (reference sequence). The junction had 8 bases not matched to a gene; V was cut back by 10 bases and J by 3 bases. This CDR3 is built from 13 residues. The CDR3 is CATMDRYDTEAFF. The CDR3 DNA reads as TGTGCCACCATGGACAGGTACGACACTGAAGCTTTCTTT.

The CDR3 loop reads CASSHGTSNTGELFF. In DNA form, the CDR3 reads TGTGCCAGTAGTCACGGGACTTCGAACACCGGGGAGCTGTTTTTT. The rearrangement links TRBV19 to TRBJ2-2; maybe TRBD2 (6 bases). V lost 5 bases to trimming and J lost 0 bases, with 10 bases between them. Looked up from germline, CDR1 is LNHDA and CDR2 is SQIVND (reference sequence). There are 15 residues in the CDR3.

The chain has TRBV10-3 and TRBJ2-3, with TRBD2 matching 10 bases. Trimming at V came to 10 bases and at J to 4 bases, leaving 8 bases not matched to a gene. CDR1 and CDR2 from the germline V gene are ENHRY and SYGVKD. This CDR3 comprises 14 residues. CDR3 nucleotide sequence: TGTGCCAGCTCAAATAGCGGGAGGCCAGATACGCAGTATTTT. It encodes CASSNSGRPDTQYF.

The gene calls are TRBV28 and TRBJ2-7, with D hard to call. From germline, CDR1 is MDHEN and CDR2 SYDVKM. This CDR3 is built from 12 residues. V lost 2 bases and J 7 bases, leaving 9 bases between the germline ends. For the CDR3, the DNA is TGTGCCAGCAGTTTACTCACGGGTGAGCAGTACTTC. This translates into CASSLLTGEQYF.

The chain uses TRBV4-1 and TRBJ2-5; 11 bases are shared with TRBD1. This CDR3 is 15 amino acids long. The germline gives CDR1 MGHRA, CDR2 YSYEKL. Trimming at V came to 2 bases and at J to 7 bases, leaving 6 bases not matched to a gene. CDR3 coding DNA: TGCGCCAGCAGCCAACCCCGGGACAGGGGGGTGACCCAGTACTTC. The encoded protein is CASSQPRDRGVTQYF.

V and J are TRBV4-1 and TRBJ1-2; possible D gene TRBD1, 6 bases. Per germline, CDR1 MGHRA and CDR2 YSYEKL. The V end was cut by 0 bases, the J end by 1 base, with 21 bases between. The CDR3 is made up of 19 amino acids. CDR3 sequence (DNA): TGCGCCAGCAGCCAAGATCCCGGACAGCGGCCGGAAAATAACTATGGCTACACCTTC. Translated, it gives CASSQDPGQRPENNYGYTF.

The J gene is TRBJ2-1, the V gene TRBV6-5, with D possibly TRBD2 on 5 matching bases. Germline V gene sequence: CDR1 MNHEY, CDR2 SVGAGI. Trimming pared 1 base from V and 7 bases from J, leaving 8 bases between. The CDR3 extends over 13 amino acids. CDR3 in amino acids: CASSYYRGNEQFF. CDR3 sequence (DNA): TGTGCCAGCAGTTACTACCGGGGTAATGAGCAGTTCTTC.

Only one count was recorded for this clone. The J gene is TRBJ1-6, the V gene TRBV5-4; D is perhaps TRBD1 (5 bases). This CDR3 has 15 amino acids. Germline-derived CDR1 and CDR2 are SGHNT and YYREEE (reference sequence). Trimming shortened V by 0 bases and J by 7 bases, and 11 bases separated the two germline ends. The CDR3 spells CASSLGRPGNSPLHF. Here the CDR3 DNA reads TGTGCCAGCAGCTTGGGGAGACCAGGGAATTCACCCCTCCACTTT.

The chain uses TRBV4-2 and TRBJ2-5; TRBD2 might be the D (6 bases). CDR1 is LGHNA, CDR2 YNFKEQ, per germline. V lost 4 bases, J lost 4 bases, and 13 bases lay in between. The CDR3 spans 14 residues. Here the CDR3 DNA reads TGTGCCAGCAGCCCTTCGTACGGGGGAGAGACCCAGTACTTC. Its protein is CASSPSYGGETQYF.

The gene calls are TRBV19 and TRBJ1-1; no definite D call. Per germline, CDR1 LNHDA and CDR2 SQIVND (reference sequence). The CDR3 covers 14 residues. Trimming cost V 3 bases and J 0 bases, with 8 bases left between them. The CDR3 DNA reads TGTGCCAGTAGTATGGGCCCGCTGAACACTGAAGCTTTCTTT. As protein: CASSMGPLNTEAFF.